Below are 21 T cell receptor beta chains sequenced from a single sample in a study of T cell responses to AZD1222 COVID-19 vaccine (dated by TCRdb to the early 2020s). The time point tag for this specimen amounts to: baseline before first vaccination. Libraries came from the immunoSEQ multiplex PCR assay. Entries here come from immuneACCESS through TCRdb and include only in-frame sequences with V and J called. Some clones fail to appear in such tables; in the studies checked, an unresolved V gene covers under half of the shortfall, and the cause of the remainder is unknown. In all, the sample holds about 180,000 clones, and 80% to 90% of those were seen once. The ten largest account for approximately 7.7% of the sample. The sample consisted of peripheral blood, taken on day 0 of AZD1222 vaccination. The receptors stem from an adult in good health.

V and J are TRBV18 and TRBJ1-4; the D is unclear. The CDR3 is 17 amino acids. Trimming stripped 3 bases from V and 0 bases from J, with 14 bases between. In germline, CDR1 is KGHSH, CDR2 LQKENI. CDR3 amino acids: CASSPTTGLATNEKLFF. The CDR3 DNA follows: TGTGCCAGCTCACCTACCACGGGTCTTGCAACTAATGAAAAACTGTTTTTT. Supplemented by reference TRBV18 and TRBJ1-4, the full variable domain reads NAGVMQNPRHLVRRRGQEARLRCSPMKGHSHVYWYRQLPEEGLKFMVYLQKENIIDESGMPKERFSAEFPKEGPSILRIQQVVRGDSAAYFCASSPTTGLATNEKLFFGSGTQLSVL.

This clone turned up a few times. V and J are TRBV6-2 or TRBV6-3 and TRBJ2-3, with TRBD1 matching 9 bases. CDR1 and CDR2 from the germline V gene are MNHEY and SVGEGT. The CDR3 sequence is 16 residues long. V lost 4 bases and J lost 3; bases outside the gene matches: 8. The CDR3 region is CASSSVPGQGTDTQYF. Here the CDR3 DNA reads TGTGCCAGCAGTTCCGTCCCGGGACAGGGTACAGATACGCAGTATTTT.

The chain recombines TRBV18 with TRBJ1-1; 9 bases align to TRBD1. V lost 4 bases, J lost 5 bases, and 8 bases stayed unmatched. Germline CDR1 reads KGHSH; CDR2 reads LQKENI. The length of the CDR3 is 15 residues. The CDR3 loop is CASSLETGGRTEAFF. DNA for the CDR3: TGTGCCAGCTCACTAGAGACAGGGGGAAGGACTGAAGCTTTCTTT.

CDR3 sequence reads: CASSLQGAPGETQYF. The CDR3 nucleotides are TGCGCCAGCAGCTTACAGGGGGCGCCGGGGGAGACCCAGTACTTC. V and J are TRBV5-1 and TRBJ2-5, with TRBD1 identical over 9 bases. J gave up 5 bases and V 2 bases, and 7 bases lay outside the gene matches. The CDR3 covers 15 residues. Germline CDR1 reads SGHRS; CDR2 reads YFSETQ. Looking up the rest from reference TRBV5-1 and TRBJ2-5 gives the full variable domain: KAGVTQTPRYLIKTRGQQVTLSCSPISGHRSVSWYQQTPGQGLQFLFEYFSETQRNKGNFPGRFSGRQFSNSRSEMNVSTLELGDSALYLCASSLQGAPGETQYFGPGTRLLVL.

In this sample, this clone turned up once. A much more abundant neighbour one base away suggests this may be a read error. The V and J genes are TRBV6-5 and TRBJ2-7; D unclear. This CDR3 region has 11 residues. Germline CDR1 is MNHEY and CDR2 is SVGAGI. V was clipped by 6 bases and J by 4 bases, with 7 bases between them. The CDR3 bases are TGTGCCAGCAGCTCCCATTACGAGCAGTACTTC. Translated: CASSSHYEQYF.

This clone was found a few times. The same CDR3 can be traced to other DNA sequences in this sample. The chain couples TRBV6-5 to TRBJ2-7; a possible D gene is TRBD2 (5 bases). The germline gives CDR1 MNHEY, CDR2 SVGAGI. Trimming took 0 bases from V and 2 from J, leaving 11 bases between them. The CDR3 loop spans 15 amino acids. The CDR3 DNA sequence: TGTGCCAGCAGTTACTCTTACGGGGAGACCTACGAGCAGTACTTC. This translates into CASSYSYGETYEQYF.

The V call is TRBV20-1, the J call TRBJ2-1; weak D call: TRBD2 (6 bases). CDR1 and CDR2 from the germline V gene are DFQATT and SNEGSKA (reference sequence). Trimming cost V 3 bases and J 8 bases, with 8 bases left between them. This CDR3 spans 11 amino acids. This CDR3 is CSASRGYEQFF. The CDR3 DNA sequence: TGCAGTGCTAGCCGGGGGTATGAGCAGTTCTTC.

This rearrangement joins TRBV6-2 or TRBV6-3 to TRBJ2-7, with D uncertain. Per germline, CDR1 MNHEY and CDR2 SVGEGT. Trimming stripped 6 bases from V and 3 bases from J, with 6 bases between. The CDR3 has 11 amino acids. The CDR3 DNA reads as TGTGCCAGCAGCCGTAACTACGAGCAGTACTTC. It codes for CASSRNYEQYF.

The chain carries TRBV30 and TRBJ2-1, with D possibly matching TRBD1 (5 bases). CDR1 is GTSNPN, CDR2 SVGIG, per germline (reference sequence). The CDR3 length is 16 residues. V gave up 0 bases and J gave up 1 base, with 13 bases separating them. DNA of the CDR3: TGTGCCTGGAGTGTCAGGGCAGGGCTTTCCTACAATGAGCAGTTCTTC. Its protein product is CAWSVRAGLSYNEQFF.

The chain carries TRBV29-1 and TRBJ1-2, with 7 nucleotides matching TRBD1. The V and J ends lost 5 bases and 0 bases, in that order; junction bases with no gene match: 9. Germline CDR1 reads SQVTM; CDR2 reads ANQGSEA. CDR3 length: 15 residues. The CDR3 nucleotides read TGCAGCGTTCACACGGGGGACAGCCCTAACTATGGCTACACCTTC. Translating gives CSVHTGDSPNYGYTF. The full variable domain, completed using reference TRBV29-1 and TRBJ1-2, is SAVISQKPSRDICQRGTSLTIQCQVDSQVTMMFWYRQQPGQSLTLIATANQGSEATYESGFVIDKFPISRPNLTFSTLTVSNMSPEDSSIYLCSVHTGDSPNYGYTFGSGTRLTVV.

The chain employs TRBV19 and TRBJ1-2, with 7 bases matching TRBD1. J lost 0 bases, V lost 3 bases, and 7 bases had no gene match. The CDR3 contains 16 residues. Germline V gene sequence: CDR1 LNHDA, CDR2 SQIVND (reference sequence). The CDR3 DNA sequence: TGTGCCAGTAGTATCAGGGGGGACAGCCCTAACTATGGCTACACCTTC. Its protein is CASSIRGDSPNYGYTF.

This chain joins TRBV6-5 and TRBJ1-6; D is perhaps TRBD1 (5 bases). Trimming stripped 6 bases from V and 10 bases from J, with 10 bases between. The CDR3 consists of 12 residues. CDR1 is MNHEY and CDR2 is SVGAGI in the germline V gene. The CDR3 DNA reads as TGTGCCAGCAGCTCAGGGTTCTCACCCCTCCACTTT. Translation gives CASSSGFSPLHF.

J is TRBJ2-7 and V is TRBV6-5; D is tentatively TRBD1 or TRBD2 (5 bases each). Germline V lookup: CDR1 MNHEY, CDR2 SVGAGI. The CDR3 length is 11 residues. Trimming left V 8 bases short and J 3 bases short, with 8 bases between. CDR3 protein: CASRGFYEQYF. The CDR3 DNA is TGTGCCAGCCGGGGCTTCTACGAGCAGTACTTC.

This chain joins TRBV10-2 and TRBJ2-3; 9 bases are a match to TRBD2. Germline CDR1 WSHSY, CDR2 SAAADI. The V and J ends lost 1 base and 3 bases, in that order; junction bases with no gene match: 8. The CDR3 spans 17 residues. CDR3 bases: TGCGCCAGCAGTGAGTTCCTGGGTAGCGGGGGTACAGATACGCAGTATTTT. Translation: CASSEFLGSGGTDTQYF.

The chain links TRBV19 to TRBJ2-1; 8 nucleotides agree with TRBD1. Germline V gives CDR1 LNHDA, CDR2 SQIVND (reference sequence). After removal of 1 base from V and 7 bases from J, the junction contained 9 bases not matched to a gene. This CDR3 has 16 amino acids. CDR3 amino acids: CASSIGGTGFWNEQFF. The CDR3 DNA reads as TGTGCCAGTAGTATAGGGGGGACAGGATTTTGGAATGAGCAGTTCTTC. The whole variable domain, filled in from reference TRBV19 and TRBJ2-1, reads DGGITQSPKYLFRKEGQNVTLSCEQNLNHDAMYWYRQDPGQGLRLIYYSQIVNDFQKGDIAEGYSVSREKKESFPLTVTSAQKNPTAFYLCASSIGGTGFWNEQFFGPGTRLTVL.

The genes are TRBV6-5 and TRBJ1-5, with 7 bases fitting TRBD1. Germline V gives CDR1 MNHEY, CDR2 SVGAGI. V dropped 4 bases and J dropped 4; count of bases not matched to a gene: 10. The CDR3 totals 16 residues. CDR3 residues: CASSSLSTGRNQPQHF. In nucleotides, the CDR3 is TGTGCCAGCAGTTCCCTTTCGACAGGGAGGAATCAGCCCCAGCATTTT.

This rearrangement joins TRBV7-2 to TRBJ1-5; D uncertain. CDR3 length equals 13 residues. Germline V gene lookup returns CDR1 SGHTA and CDR2 FQGNSA. V was pared by 1 base and J by 6 bases, with 7 bases between. CDR3 sequence reads: CASSLGGAQPQHF. The DNA for the CDR3 is TGTGCCAGCAGCTTAGGAGGCGCTCAGCCCCAGCATTTT.

The chain is built from TRBV7-6 and TRBJ2-2, with D perhaps being TRBD1 or TRBD2 (5 bases each). With 2 bases removed from V and 1 base from J, the gap between germline ends came to 11 bases. This CDR3 contains 16 residues. The germline gives CDR1 SGHVS, CDR2 FNYEAQ. CDR3 in amino acids: CASSLSGTRNTGELFF. In DNA, the CDR3 is TGTGCCAGCAGCTTATCCGGGACGAGGAACACCGGGGAGCTGTTTTTT.

This clone has just one count. In DNA, the CDR3 is TGTGCCACCAGCAGAGGGCAAAGGACTAGGGACACCGGGGAGCTGTTTTTT. Residues: CATSRGQRTRDTGELFF. This rearrangement joins TRBV15 to TRBJ2-2; 7 bases match TRBD2. V lost 1 base and J lost 3; bases outside the gene matches: 8. The CDR3 is 17 amino acids. Germline V gene sequence: CDR1 LNHNV, CDR2 YYDKDF (reference sequence).

V usage is TRBV21-1 and J usage is TRBJ1-4. TRBV21-1 is listed as a pseudogene. The CDR3 is 16 residues long. CDR3 nucleotide sequence: TGTGCCAGCAGCAAAGCCGACGGAGCAACTAATGAAAAACTGTTTTTT. Protein: CASSKADGATNEKLFF.

The genes are TRBV4-3 and TRBJ1-1, with 9 bases identical to TRBD1. The V gene end was trimmed by 0 bases and the J gene end by 5 bases; junction bases not matched to a gene: 4. Germline values: CDR1 LGHNA, CDR2 YSLEER. This CDR3 region has 15 residues. CDR3 loop: CASSQELQGATEAFF. The DNA of the CDR3 is TGCGCCAGCAGCCAAGAGCTACAGGGGGCAACTGAAGCTTTCTTT.